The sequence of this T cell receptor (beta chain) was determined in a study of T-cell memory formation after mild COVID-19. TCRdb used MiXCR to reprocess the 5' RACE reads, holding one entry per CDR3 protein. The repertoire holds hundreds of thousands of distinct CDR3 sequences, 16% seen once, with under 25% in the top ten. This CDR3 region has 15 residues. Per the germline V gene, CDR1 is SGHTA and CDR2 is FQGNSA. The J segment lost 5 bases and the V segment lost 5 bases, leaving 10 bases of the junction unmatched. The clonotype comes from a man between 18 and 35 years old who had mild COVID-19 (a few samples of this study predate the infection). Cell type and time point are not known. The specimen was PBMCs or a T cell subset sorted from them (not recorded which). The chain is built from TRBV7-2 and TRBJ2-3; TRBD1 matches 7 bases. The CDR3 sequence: CASSESQGVLDTQYF. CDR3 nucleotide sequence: TGTGCCAGCAGCGAATCGCAGGGGGTGTTAGATACGCAGTATTTT.